The 3 T cell receptor beta chains below were found in one sample sequenced in a study of cytomegalovirus exposure and HLA in healthy donors. PCR was performed using 60 Vbeta and 13 Jbeta primers. Produced via immunoSEQ multiplex PCR; TCRdb's table is partial and in-frame only. The sample yields under 150,000 clones, 67% seen once. Material for sequencing was PBMCs. Receptors originate from a man aged 18 to 29 in good health and CMV-seropositive.

This sequence joins TRBV6-4 and TRBJ2-5; TRBD2 matches at 8 bases. This CDR3 spans 12 amino acids. Germline CDR1 reads MRHNA; CDR2 reads SNTAGT. Trimming at V came to 9 bases and at J to 9 bases, leaving 9 bases not matched to a gene. The CDR3 here is CASSRGARAQYF. CDR3 sequence (DNA): TGTGCCAGTTCGCGGGGGGCTAGAGCCCAGTACTTC.

The chain carries TRBV5-4 and TRBJ1-4, with 11 bases lining up with TRBD1. Trimming took 4 bases from V and 8 from J; bases not matched to a gene: 7. The CDR3 is 15 amino acids. Germline CDR1 reads SGHNT; CDR2 reads YYREEE (reference sequence). This chain's CDR3 is CASSRTGGVGEKLFF. The CDR3 DNA follows: TGTGCCAGCAGCAGGACAGGGGGCGTTGGAGAAAAACTGTTTTTT.

This chain connects TRBV28 to TRBJ2-7; 9 bases are shared with TRBD2. The trim removed 2 bases at V and 11 bases at J, leaving 28 bases unmatched. CDR3 length: 20 amino acids. Germline CDR1 and CDR2: MDHEN and SYDVKM. In nucleotides, the CDR3 is TGTGCCAGCAGTTTAAACCGGCGGGGGGGCCTTATTGGAGATGGCAGTTTGGAGTACGTC. It codes for CASSLNRRGGLIGDGSLEYV.